This T cell receptor beta chain was sequenced for a study of T cells in localized non-small cell lung cancer. Regarding the study as a whole: Clonality peaked in uninvolved adjacent lung rather than tumor. In the blood, greater T cell density corresponded to longer overall survival. The tumor had only one region sequenced, so heterogeneity remains possible. A median about 50 of the top 100 tumor clones appeared in adjacent lung.

About this clone: Its target is not known.

This table comes from immunoSEQ multiplex PCR, and its TCRdb copy is limited to in-frame clones, with some not included. The table records about 76,000 clones, roughly 84% of them present only once. V lost 4 bases, J lost 1 base, and 4 bases stayed unmatched. The CDR3 contains 15 residues. Germline V gives CDR1 SGHVS, CDR2 FQNEAQ. The chain links TRBV7-8 to TRBJ2-3, with 8 bases lining up with TRBD2. This TCR derives from a female donor aged 60 or older with stage I lung adenocarcinoma. Material: peripheral blood, obtained before any cancer treatment. CDR3 amino acids: CASSWGAGGTDTQYF. In nucleotides, the CDR3 is TGTGCCAGCAGCTGGGGAGCGGGGGGCACAGATACGCAGTATTTT.